The 21 T cell receptor beta chains reported below all come from one sample, sequenced in a study of blood T cells in healthy people across ages. Primers used in a second PCR of roughly 7 to 12 cycles were a sample-barcoded 5' primer and a J-beta primer mix. Each CDR3 protein is one row after TCRdb ran MiXCR on the 5' RACE reads. Of 800,000 or so distinct CDR3 sequences in the sample, approximately 25% were seen once. This sample was also put to use in a study of T cells of mothers and their children.

Specimen: blood. The receptors derive from a boy between 5 and 17 years old in good health.

This clonotype was seen only a few times. This rearrangement joins TRBV20-1 to TRBJ1-5; no definite D call. This CDR3 is 16 amino acids long. Per germline, CDR1 DFQATT and CDR2 SNEGSKA (reference sequence). The ends were cut back, 1 base at V and 1 base at J, with 14 bases in the middle. The CDR3 region has the DNA TGCAGTGCTAGAGTAGGCCTCGGTTTAAGCAATCAGCCCCAGCATTTT. This codes for CSARVGLGLSNQPQHF.

This clonotype was seen a handful of times. The chain joins TRBV13 to TRBJ2-6; TRBD1 is a possible D gene (5 bases). This CDR3 contains 15 residues. V lost 4 bases to trimming and J lost 2 bases, with 9 bases between them. From germline, CDR1 is PRHDT and CDR2 FYEKMQ (reference sequence). The CDR3 is CASSWGPAGANVLTF. The CDR3 bases are TGTGCCAGCAGCTGGGGCCCCGCTGGGGCCAACGTCCTGACTTTC.

This clonotype was picked up a small number of times. The J gene is TRBJ1-5, the V gene TRBV5-6; D gene ambiguous. V lost 1 base to trimming and J lost 7 bases, with 15 bases between them. There are 15 residues in the CDR3. CDR1 SGHDT and CDR2 YYEEEE come from the germline V gene. CDR3 amino acids: CASSLFAEGEQPQHF. The CDR3 DNA reads as TGTGCCAGCAGCTTGTTCGCAGAGGGAGAGCAGCCCCAGCATTTT.

The V and J genes are TRBV12-3 or TRBV12-4 and TRBJ1-2; perhaps TRBD1 as D (6 bases). This CDR3 comprises 13 residues. Trimming removed 6 bases at V and 2 bases at J, with 10 bases between. Here the CDR3 DNA reads TGTGCCAGCAGGGGCGGGGGCAACTATGGCTACACCTTC. It specifies CASRGGGNYGYTF.

This rearrangement joins TRBV7-8 to TRBJ1-5; tentatively, D is TRBD1 (6 bases). Germline V gene sequence: CDR1 SGHVS, CDR2 FQNEAQ. The CDR3 runs to 18 residues. Trimming removed 4 bases from V and 1 base from J, with 20 bases in between. The CDR3 loop is CASSYLGQFSASNQPQHF. In nucleotides, the CDR3 is TGTGCCAGCAGCTACCTTGGACAGTTTTCGGCGAGCAATCAGCCCCAGCATTTT.

This clonotype showed up just a few times. This chain connects TRBV28 to TRBJ2-3; possibly TRBD2 for D (6 bases). CDR3 length: 15 amino acids. The V gene's germline CDR1 is MDHEN and CDR2 SYDVKM. The germline V and J ends were trimmed by 5 bases and 3 bases, with 15 bases remaining between them. CDR3 in amino acids: CASSLRELGTDTQYF. In DNA, the CDR3 is TGTGCCAGCAGTCTTCGGGAGTTGGGGACAGATACGCAGTATTTT.

This clonotype was seen a handful of times. The chain has TRBV7-6 and TRBJ2-7, with D perhaps TRBD1 (5 bases). The CDR3 has 16 amino acids. The V end was cut by 5 bases, the J end by 5 bases, with 22 bases between. The V gene's germline CDR1 is SGHVS and CDR2 FNYEAQ. The CDR3 loop is CASSLQPLLQGNEQYF. CDR3 DNA sequence: TGTGCCAGCAGCCTTCAGCCCCTTCTTCAGGGTAACGAGCAGTACTTC.

The table lists this clonotype with a few counts. V and J are TRBV9 and TRBJ2-1, with 14 bases that match TRBD2. Trimming cost V 6 bases and J 9 bases; bases outside gene matches: 8. CDR1 is SGDLS and CDR2 is YYNGEE in the germline V gene. This CDR3 comprises 15 residues. CDR3 in amino acids: CASIRGLAGDGEQFF. CDR3 nucleotide sequence: TGTGCCAGCATCAGGGGACTAGCGGGAGATGGTGAGCAGTTCTTC.

This clonotype was counted between two and nine times. This rearrangement joins TRBV29-1 to TRBJ1-2; 8 nucleotides match TRBD1. CDR3 length: 13 residues. V lost 1 base, J lost 2 bases, and 0 bases stayed unmatched. Germline V gene lookup returns CDR1 SQVTM and CDR2 ANQGSEA. The DNA for the CDR3 is TGCAGCGTTGAAGGACAGGGGAACTATGGCTACACCTTC. Translating gives CSVEGQGNYGYTF. Together with reference TRBV29-1 and TRBJ1-2, the CDR3 gives the full variable domain: SAVISQKPSRDICQRGTSLTIQCQVDSQVTMMFWYRQQPGQSLTLIATANQGSEATYESGFVIDKFPISRPNLTFSTLTVSNMSPEDSSIYLCSVEGQGNYGYTFGSGTRLTVV.

The chain has TRBV4-3 and TRBJ1-4, with TRBD1 matching over 9 bases. The CDR3 totals 17 residues. Germline V CDR1 and CDR2: LGHNA, YSLEER. V lost 0 bases, J lost 6 bases, and 8 bases stayed unmatched. CDR3 DNA: TGCGCCAGCAGCCAAGATAGGGCGGGACAGGGCGATGAAAAACTGTTTTTT. This gives the protein CASSQDRAGQGDEKLFF.

This chain links TRBV29-1 with TRBJ2-5, with TRBD1 identical over 11 bases. The germline gives CDR1 SQVTM, CDR2 ANQGSEA. Trimming cost V 6 bases and J 4 bases; bases outside gene matches: 4. The CDR3 sequence is 13 residues long. CDR3 sequence reads: CSVAGTGGETQYF. The CDR3 bases are TGCAGCGTCGCCGGGACAGGGGGAGAGACCCAGTACTTC.

The chain has TRBV9 and TRBJ2-5, with a possible D match to TRBD2 (5 bases). Germline V gene lookup returns CDR1 SGDLS and CDR2 YYNGEE. This CDR3 has 11 residues. V lost 2 bases and J 7 bases, leaving 6 bases between the germline ends. The CDR3 is CASSVRGTQYF. CDR3 in DNA: TGTGCCAGCAGCGTTCGGGGGACCCAGTACTTC.

There are a few counts of this clonotype. The chain carries TRBV7-8 and TRBJ1-3, with D unclear. This CDR3 has 15 residues. CDR1 and CDR2 from the germline V gene are SGHVS and FQNEAQ. The V end lost 2 bases, the J end lost 0 bases, and 8 bases lay between the germline ends. The CDR3 sequence is CASSLSGVSGNTIYF. In DNA form, the CDR3 reads TGTGCCAGCAGCTTATCTGGGGTCTCTGGAAACACCATATATTTT. The full variable domain, its missing parts supplied by reference TRBV7-8 and TRBJ1-3, is GAGVSQSPRYKVAKRGQDVALRCDPISGHVSLFWYQQALGQGPEFLTYFQNEAQLDKSGLPSDRFFAERPEGSVSTLKIQRTQQEDSAVYLCASSLSGVSGNTIYFGEGSWLTVV.

This chain uses TRBV28 with TRBJ1-4; weak D call: TRBD1 (5 bases). Germline CDR1 MDHEN, CDR2 SYDVKM. V dropped 5 bases and J dropped 8 bases, with 18 bases sitting between them. The CDR3 contains 15 residues. This CDR3 is CASSPPDNLNEKLFF. CDR3 bases: TGTGCCAGCAGTCCCCCGGACAATCTGAACGAAAAACTGTTTTTT.

There are a few counts of this clonotype. The J gene is TRBJ2-7, the V gene TRBV6-5; no clear D. The last part of the DNA fits TRBJ2-1 better; the J call may be wrong. This CDR3 has 12 residues. The germline gives CDR1 MNHEY, CDR2 SVGAGI. CDR3 sequence: CASRAANNEQFF. DNA for the CDR3: TGTGCCAGCAGGGCGGCGAACAATGAGCAGTTCTTC.

This clonotype was found a few times. The chain uses TRBV19 and TRBJ2-5; maybe TRBD2 (7 bases). The J call may not be correct, given that the DNA end is closer to TRBJ2-1. This CDR3 contains 15 residues. Per the germline V gene, CDR1 is LNHDA and CDR2 is SQIVND (reference sequence). For the CDR3, the DNA is TGTGCCAGTAGTATAGTAGGCGTAGGGGGGGATGAGCAGTTCTTC. Its translation is CASSIVGVGGDEQFF.

V is TRBV6-1 and J is TRBJ2-7; D possibly corresponds to TRBD1 (5 bases). V lost 0 bases to trimming and J lost 2 bases, with 11 bases between them. Germline CDR1 MNHNS, CDR2 SASEGT. CDR3 length: 15 residues. CDR3 region: CASSEARVRPYEQYF. In nucleotides, the CDR3 is TGTGCCAGCAGTGAAGCCAGGGTACGTCCCTACGAGCAGTACTTC.

The CDR3 DNA reads as TGTGCCAGCAGCCGTACACGACTTAAGGACGAGCAGTACTTC. Translated: CASSRTRLKDEQYF. The genes are TRBV5-6 and TRBJ2-7; no definite D call. Germline loops: CDR1 SGHDT, CDR2 YYEEEE. The CDR3 contains 14 residues. V lost 4 bases, J lost 5 bases, and 16 bases lay in between.

This chain links TRBV5-1 with TRBJ2-7, with D tentatively TRBD1 or TRBD2 (5 bases each). CDR3 size: 17 residues. Germline CDR1 is SGHRS and CDR2 is YFSETQ. The germline V and J ends were trimmed by 4 bases and 0 bases, with 20 bases remaining between them. The CDR3 coding sequence is TGCGCCAGCAGCGCGGACCCCGGGACCGCGGGCTCCTACGAGCAGTACTTC. It translates to CASSADPGTAGSYEQYF.

The V call is TRBV28, the J call TRBJ2-3; D is ambiguous. CDR1 and CDR2 from the germline V gene are MDHEN and SYDVKM. This CDR3 is built from 12 residues. Between the trimmed V and J ends, which lost 4 bases and 8 bases, there was a span of 10 bases. CDR3 amino acids: CASSWGPGTQYF. For the CDR3, the DNA is TGTGCCAGCAGTTGGGGTCCCGGTACGCAGTATTTT.

This chain uses TRBV30 with TRBJ1-1; weak D call: TRBD1 (5 bases). CDR3 length: 13 residues. Per germline, CDR1 GTSNPN and CDR2 SVGIG (reference sequence). V gave up 0 bases and J gave up 7 bases, with 12 bases separating them. CDR3 nucleotide sequence: TGTGCCTGGAGTGTCGGGGTGGGGGATGAAGCTTTCTTT. Translating gives CAWSVGVGDEAFF.